Listed below are T cell receptor beta chains from one sample, sequenced in a study of spatial heterogeneity in lung cancer. TCRdb re-called the 5' RACE reads through MiXCR, storing one row per CDR3 protein. The profile shows roughly 4,600 distinct CDR3 sequences, around 8% of them singletons. Sequenced here: lung tumor tissue, sampled at surgery. The receptors come from a male donor with early-stage non-small cell lung cancer. The CDR3 runs from the conserved cysteine through the conserved F or W. A D gene is named only where the DNA matches it firmly. Expanded clones are given a class, and other clones once, few, many or no size at all.

size: many
V: TRBV9
J: TRBJ1-5
D: NA
DNA: TGTGCCAGCAGCGTAGGACCAGACAATCAGCCCCAGCATTTT
CDR3: CASSVGPDNQPQHF

size: medium-sized
V: TRBV5-4
J: TRBJ2-2
D: NA
DNA: TGTGCCAGCAGTTACAACACCGGGGAGCTGTTTTTT
CDR3: CASSYNTGELFF

size: many
V: TRBV6-1
J: TRBJ1-1
D: NA
DNA: TGTGCCAGCAGTGCAGTAGGGGGGGGTTACACTGAAGCTTTCTTT
CDR3: CASSAVGGGYTEAFF

size: medium-sized
V: TRBV20-1
J: TRBJ1-4
D: NA
DNA: TGCAGTGCTAGAGATACCGGGACATCGATTGAAAAACTGTTTTTT
CDR3: CSARDTGTSIEKLFF

size: NA
V: TRBV5-4
J: TRBJ1-1
D: NA
DNA: TGTGCCAGCAGCTTGGATACAGCTGAAGCTTTCTTT
CDR3: CASSLDTAEAFF

size: NA
V: TRBV29-1
J: TRBJ1-2
D: NA
DNA: TGCAGCGTGGTCGAGCTCTTGTATGGCTACACCTTC
CDR3: CSVVELLYGYTF

size: many
V: TRBV6-1
J: TRBJ1-2
D: NA
DNA: TGTGCCAGCAGTGAATTGGGGTATGGCTACACCTTC
CDR3: CASSELGYGYTF

size: many
V: TRBV3-1
J: TRBJ1-1
D: NA
DNA: TGTGCCAGCAATCTAGGGCAGGGTTCCGAAGCTTTCTTT
CDR3: CASNLGQGSEAFF

size: medium-sized
V: TRBV9
J: TRBJ1-1
D: NA
DNA: TGTGCCAGCAGCGTAGCCCCATCCGGGACACTGAACACTGAAGCTTTCTTT
CDR3: CASSVAPSGTLNTEAFF

size: many
V: TRBV7-9
J: TRBJ2-5
D: NA
DNA: TGTGCCAGCAGCTCCAGTGAGGCGGAGACCCAGTACTTC
CDR3: CASSSSEAETQYF

size: many
V: TRBV21-1
J: TRBJ2-5
D: NA
DNA: TGTGCCAGCAGCACCACAGGGCCCTACGGCGGCCAGTACTTC
CDR3: CASSTTGPYGGQYF

size: NA
V: TRBV6-1
J: TRBJ2-3
D: NA
DNA: TGTGCAGGAGGAGATACGCAGTATTTT
CDR3: CAGGDTQYF

size: many
V: TRBV7-9
J: TRBJ2-3
D: TRBD2
DNA: TGTGCCAGCAGCCTACGACTAGCGGGAGAAGTTTTAGGCACAGATACGCAGTATTTT
CDR3: CASSLRLAGEVLGTDTQYF

size: medium-sized
V: TRBV7-9
J: TRBJ2-6
D: NA
DNA: TGTGCCAGCAGCTCACTACCGGGGGCCAACGTCCTGACTTTC
CDR3: CASSSLPGANVLTF

size: many
V: TRBV12-3/TRBV12-4
J: TRBJ2-3
D: NA
DNA: TGTGCCAGCAGTTCCCCGCCGGGCGCGGATACGCAGTATTTT
CDR3: CASSSPPGADTQYF

size: NA
V: TRBV5-1
J: TRBJ2-2
D: NA
DNA: TGCGCCAGCAGCCTACAGACAGGTTTGAACACCGGGGAGCTGTTTTTT
CDR3: CASSLQTGLNTGELFF

size: many
V: TRBV28
J: TRBJ2-3
D: NA
DNA: TGTGCCAGCAGTCCCCCCAGGGGTGGGCAGTATTTT
CDR3: CASSPPRGGQYF

size: medium-sized
V: TRBV24-1
J: TRBJ2-1
D: NA
DNA: TGTGCCACCAGTGATTCGGCTAGGGATGTTCGCAATGAGCAGTTCTTC
CDR3: CATSDSARDVRNEQFF

size: NA
V: TRBV5-1
J: TRBJ1-1
D: TRBD1
DNA: TGCGCCAGCAGCTTGGGGGGACAGGAAAGAACTGAAGCTTTCTTT
CDR3: CASSLGGQERTEAFF

size: medium-sized
V: TRBV29-1
J: TRBJ1-5
D: NA
DNA: TGCAGCGCCGGGCCAGGGGAGGGGCCCCAGCATTTT
CDR3: CSAGPGEGPQHF

size: many
V: TRBV4-3
J: TRBJ1-2
D: NA
DNA: TGCGCCAGCAGCCAAGATGGGCTAGGTCCTGGGAGAGGCTACACCTTC
CDR3: CASSQDGLGPGRGYTF

size: medium-sized
V: TRBV27
J: TRBJ1-5
D: NA
DNA: TGTGCCAGCAGTCCCGCAGGGCAGCCCCAGCATTTT
CDR3: CASSPAGQPQHF

size: few
V: TRBV14
J: TRBJ1-1
D: NA
DNA: TGTGCCAGCAGCCATCCAGGTCAACGGACTGAAGCTTTCTTT
CDR3: CASSHPGQRTEAFF

size: many
V: TRBV29-1
J: TRBJ2-1
D: NA
DNA: TGCAGCGTTGAAGTCGCCCAGGACAATGAGCAGTTCTTC
CDR3: CSVEVAQDNEQFF

size: many
V: TRBV5-1
J: TRBJ1-4
D: NA
DNA: TGCGCCAGCAGCGTAGAACCTCGACAGCCGTGGACTAATGAAAAACTGTTTTTT
CDR3: CASSVEPRQPWTNEKLFF

size: many
V: TRBV4-3
J: TRBJ2-1
D: NA
DNA: TGCGCCAGCAGCCAAGAAGGTCGCAGCGTCGTCGATGAGCAGTTCTTC
CDR3: CASSQEGRSVVDEQFF

size: many
V: TRBV6-1
J: TRBJ2-5
D: NA
DNA: TGTGCCAGCCATCTACAACGGGTAGAGACCCAGTACTTC
CDR3: CASHLQRVETQYF

size: many
V: TRBV2
J: TRBJ1-5
D: NA
DNA: TGTGCCAGCAGGGATCAGACAGGCTGGGATCAGCCCCAGCATTTT
CDR3: CASRDQTGWDQPQHF

size: many
V: TRBV28
J: TRBJ2-4
D: NA
DNA: TGTGCCAGCAGTTCCGGGGCCCAAGAAGGCAAAAACATTCAGTACTTC
CDR3: CASSSGAQEGKNIQYF

size: many
V: TRBV27
J: TRBJ1-1
D: TRBD1
DNA: TGTGCCAGCAGTTTAGACAGGGGGCTGGGCACTGAAGCTTTCTTT
CDR3: CASSLDRGLGTEAFF

size: many
V: TRBV7-2
J: TRBJ2-5
D: NA
DNA: TGTGCCAGCAGCTTAATCATACAAGAGACCCAGTACTTC
CDR3: CASSLIIQETQYF

size: medium-sized
V: TRBV5-1
J: TRBJ1-3
D: NA
DNA: TGCGCCAGCAGCTTAGGGTCCTCTGGAAACACCATATATTTT
CDR3: CASSLGSSGNTIYF

size: many
V: TRBV7-8
J: TRBJ1-2
D: NA
DNA: TGTGCCAGCAGCTTAGGTGACTATGGCTACACCTTC
CDR3: CASSLGDYGYTF

size: NA
V: TRBV5-1
J: TRBJ2-2
D: TRBD1
DNA: TGCGCCAGCAGCTTTTTCCCGACAGGGGGCGTCACCGGGGAGCTGTTTTTT
CDR3: CASSFFPTGGVTGELFF

size: many
V: TRBV29-1
J: TRBJ2-7
D: TRBD1
DNA: TGCAGCGTTATGAGGGACAGGAGCTCCTACGAGCAGTACTTC
CDR3: CSVMRDRSSYEQYF

size: few
V: TRBV12-3/TRBV12-4
J: TRBJ2-4
D: NA
DNA: TGTGCCAGCAGTTTAGTAGGGAATGCAAACATTCAGTACTTC
CDR3: CASSLVGNANIQYF

size: few
V: TRBV6-5
J: TRBJ2-7
D: TRBD1
DNA: TGTGCCAGCAATCTACAGGGGGGCTACGAGCAGTACTTC
CDR3: CASNLQGGYEQYF

size: many
V: TRBV7-2
J: TRBJ1-5
D: NA
DNA: TGTGCCAGCAGCAGTAACCGCAATCAGCCCCAGCATTTT
CDR3: CASSSNRNQPQHF

size: many
V: TRBV10-3
J: TRBJ2-5
D: NA
DNA: TGTGCCATCAGTGAACAGCAAGAGACCCAGTACTTC
CDR3: CAISEQQETQYF

size: many
V: TRBV7-2
J: TRBJ1-6
D: TRBD1
DNA: TGTGCCAGCAGCCGACAGGGGGCTAGGAATTCACCCCTCCACTTT
CDR3: CASSRQGARNSPLHF

size: few
V: TRBV19
J: TRBJ1-5
D: NA
DNA: TGTGCCAGTAGTATAGCAGCCGGCAGCAATCAGCCCCAGCATTTT
CDR3: CASSIAAGSNQPQHF

size: NA
V: TRBV2
J: TRBJ2-2
D: TRBD1
DNA: TGTGCCAGCAGGGAGACAGGGCTGAACACCGGGGAGCTGTTTTTT
CDR3: CASRETGLNTGELFF

size: medium-sized
V: TRBV7-9
J: TRBJ2-2
D: TRBD2
DNA: TGTGCCAGCAGCTCCCTAGCGGGAGGGAGGACCGGGGAGCTGTTTTTT
CDR3: CASSSLAGGRTGELFF

size: few
V: TRBV6-6
J: TRBJ2-2
D: NA
DNA: TGTGCCAGCAGTTATCAGGGTGGCGACACCGGGGAGCTGTTTTTT
CDR3: CASSYQGGDTGELFF

size: NA
V: TRBV4-3
J: TRBJ2-3
D: TRBD2
DNA: TGCGCCAGCAGCCGTGGGACTAGCGGGGTTCTAAGCACAGATACGCAGTATTTT
CDR3: CASSRGTSGVLSTDTQYF

size: many
V: TRBV19
J: TRBJ2-1
D: NA
DNA: TGTGCCAGTAGTATGGCGGAGGGAGGCTACAATGAGCAGTTCTTC
CDR3: CASSMAEGGYNEQFF

size: many
V: TRBV27
J: TRBJ2-7
D: TRBD1
DNA: TGTGCCAGCAGCTACAGGGGCCCTACCTACGAGCAGTACTTC
CDR3: CASSYRGPTYEQYF

size: many
V: TRBV11-2
J: TRBJ2-7
D: NA
DNA: TGTGCCAGCAGCCCACGACAAGAACCCCACTACGAGCAGTACTTC
CDR3: CASSPRQEPHYEQYF

size: few
V: TRBV20-1
J: TRBJ1-3
D: NA
DNA: TGCAGTGCTCGACCTCCCCCGGGAGACACCATATATTTT
CDR3: CSARPPPGDTIYF

size: NA
V: TRBV6-5
J: TRBJ2-3
D: TRBD2
DNA: TGTGCCAGCAGTTCACTAGCGGGGGGAAACACAGATACGCAGTATTTT
CDR3: CASSSLAGGNTDTQYF

size: medium-sized
V: TRBV2
J: TRBJ1-2
D: TRBD1
DNA: TGTGCCAGCAATAATGGACAGGAGGGGAATGTGTACACCTTC
CDR3: CASNNGQEGNVYTF